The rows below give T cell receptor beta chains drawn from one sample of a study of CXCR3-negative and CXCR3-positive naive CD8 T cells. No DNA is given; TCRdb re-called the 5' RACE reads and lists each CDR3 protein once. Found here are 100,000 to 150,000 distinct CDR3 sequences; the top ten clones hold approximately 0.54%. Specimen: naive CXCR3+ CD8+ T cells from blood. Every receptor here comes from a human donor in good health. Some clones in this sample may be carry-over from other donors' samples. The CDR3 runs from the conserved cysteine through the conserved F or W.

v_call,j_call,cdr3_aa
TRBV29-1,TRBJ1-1,CSVLQGGTEAFF
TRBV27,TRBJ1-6,CASSLWADNSPLHF
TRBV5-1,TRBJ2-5,CASSFLVNLQETQYF
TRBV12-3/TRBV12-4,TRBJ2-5,CASSLWAESQETQYF
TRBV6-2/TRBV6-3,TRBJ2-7,CASSYQPEAYEQYF
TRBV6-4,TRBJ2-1,CASSGGAHNEQFF
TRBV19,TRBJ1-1,CASSTTVEAFF
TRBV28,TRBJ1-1,CASSFTGTGTEAFF
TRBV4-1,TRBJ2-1,CASSRAFGLNYNDQFF
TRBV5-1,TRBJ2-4,CASSQTGWKNIQYF
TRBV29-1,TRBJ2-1,CSGNVAVSYNEQFF
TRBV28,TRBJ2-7,CATCDSSSRDMYEQYF
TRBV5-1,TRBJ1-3,CASSPMTGHDGDTIYF
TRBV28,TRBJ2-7,CASSFRGGLSYEQYF
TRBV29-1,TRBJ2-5,CSGVDVGLETQYF
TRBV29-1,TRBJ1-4,CSVELGSRGEKLFF
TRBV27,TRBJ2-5,CASSWFGGETQYF
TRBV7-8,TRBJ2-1,CASSSRVRNEQFF
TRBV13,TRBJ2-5,CASSSSGGYQETQYF
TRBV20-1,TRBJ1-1,CSARDEGGGTEAFF
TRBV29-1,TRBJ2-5,CSASTPYQETQYF
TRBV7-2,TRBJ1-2,CASSLVVDEGGYTF
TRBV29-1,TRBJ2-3,CSVYRGVSDTQYF
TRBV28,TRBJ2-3,CASSFRPGPGDTQYF
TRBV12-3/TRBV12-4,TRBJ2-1,CASSTGIGEQFF
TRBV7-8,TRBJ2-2,CASSPRGGTTYANTGELFF
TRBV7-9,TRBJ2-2,CASSPRDREDGELFF
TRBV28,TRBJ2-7,CASSYPVGSYEQYF
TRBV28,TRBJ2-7,CASSLESIKYEQYF
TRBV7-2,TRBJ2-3,CASSLSWLAGYMDTQYF
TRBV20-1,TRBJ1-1,CSARDPGFGGSTEAFF
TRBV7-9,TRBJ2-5,CASSQALGRMQETQYF
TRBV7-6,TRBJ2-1,CASSLSAGSSYNEQFF
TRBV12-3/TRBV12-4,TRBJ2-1,CASINTGTGDYNEQFF
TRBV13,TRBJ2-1,CASSLGRQYNEQFF
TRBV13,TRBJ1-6,CASSSGNSPLHF
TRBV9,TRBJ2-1,CASSPYLGQGAYNEQFF
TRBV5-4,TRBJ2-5,CASRGTSGGETQYF
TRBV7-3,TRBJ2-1,CASSFGAGGFDEQFF
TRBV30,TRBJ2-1,CAWKEGGGAPFF
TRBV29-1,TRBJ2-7,CSVEGAGGSSYEQYF
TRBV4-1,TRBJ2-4,CASSFRQGQNIQYF
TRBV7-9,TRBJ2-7,CASSLVPGDEQYF
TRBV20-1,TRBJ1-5,CSARVVGGSNQPQHF
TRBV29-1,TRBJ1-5,CSVVEESNQPQHF
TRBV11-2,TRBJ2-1,CASSLGRRRGLHNEQFF
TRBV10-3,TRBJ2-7,CAISESKGVGEQYF
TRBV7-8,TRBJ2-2,CASRGGLGVFF
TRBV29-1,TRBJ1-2,CSVPGSQGLEGYTF
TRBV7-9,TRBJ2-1,CASSWDGYNEQFF
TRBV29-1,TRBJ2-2,CSVSTGASTGELFF
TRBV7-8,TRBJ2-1,CASSSVLGANNEQFF
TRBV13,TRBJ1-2,CASSFPGSPYGYTF
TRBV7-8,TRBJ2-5,CASSFEPLSSQETQYF
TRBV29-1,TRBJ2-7,CSVETSGGFYEQYF